A single T cell receptor beta chain is shown here with its context. Genomic DNA, for the unsorted samples, came from about 90 million PBMCs. This entry belongs to a study of shared clonotypes between healthy human individuals. V shed 3 bases and J 7 bases; nucleotides not matched to a gene: 1. Germline CDR1 reads KGHSH; CDR2 reads LQKENI. The CDR3 extends over 13 amino acids. Libraries were prepared by immunoSEQ multiplex PCR; TCRdb keeps only in-frame clonotypes and omits some of them. The sample has more than 450,000 clones; approximately 85% are singletons. The specimen sequenced was PBMCs. The chain recombines TRBV18 with TRBJ1-4; 8 nucleotides match TRBD1. The TCR sequence derives from a woman aged 40-49 years in good health. Some clones in this sample may be carry-over from other donors' samples. CDR3 in DNA: TGTGCCAGCTCACCGGACAGGGCTGAAAAACTGTTTTTT. Protein sequence: CASSPDRAEKLFF.